Described below is a single T cell receptor beta chain sequence and its context. As yet, its antigen is unknown. Per the germline V gene, CDR1 is MNHEY and CDR2 is SVGAGI. The ends were cut back, 2 bases at V and 3 bases at J, with 8 bases in the middle. The CDR3 length is 14 residues. The data were taken from a study of response to subunit inactivated influenza vaccine. Study conclusions and caveats: Each seasonal influenza vaccination recruits few new T cells, the authors suggested.

Via MiXCR, TCRdb re-called the RT-PCR reads, giving one row per CDR3 protein. The sample gives about 500,000 distinct CDR3 sequences, 16% of which show up once; 3% is in the top ten. The origin of this receptor is a man aged 50-75 years who received an inactivated influenza vaccine. Sequences were derived from CD4+ T cells sorted from PBMCs, sampled less than 25 months after vaccination. The chain employs TRBV6-5 and TRBJ1-5; TRBD1 is a possible D gene (5 bases). The CDR3 region is CASSYGRVNQPQHF. The CDR3 nucleotides are TGTGCCAGCAGTTACGGCAGGGTCAATCAGCCCCAGCATTTT.